This entry lists 12 T cell receptor beta chains sequenced from one sample in a study of Graves' ophthalmopathy and Graves' hyperthyroidism. The sequenced template was RNA, covering the TCR beta CDR3 region. First-round RT-PCR employed HTBI primers, with a second-round multiplex PCR after it. MiXCR, run by TCRdb on the multiplex PCR reads, gives a single entry per CDR3 protein. The table records about 480,000 distinct CDR3 sequences, over 13% of them present only once. Material: blood. Receptor source: a woman younger than 45 with Graves' ophthalmopathy.

This clonotype was observed at least ten times. This chain uses TRBV6-1 with TRBJ2-7, with 7 bases fitting TRBD2. Germline trimming cut 5 bases from V and 6 bases from J; bases unmatched to any gene: 7. The CDR3 is 13 amino acids. CDR1 MNHNS and CDR2 SASEGT come from the germline V gene. The CDR3, as DNA: TGTGCCAGCAGTCGGGACTACCGTCGCGAGCAGTACTTC. Amino acid sequence: CASSRDYRREQYF.

This clonotype was picked up many times. The chain has TRBV2 and TRBJ2-2, with 8 bases aligning to TRBD2. CDR1 and CDR2 (germline): SNHLY, FYNNEI. The CDR3 is 16 amino acids. V was pared by 8 bases and J by 4 bases, with 12 bases of the junction left unmatched. The CDR3 nucleotides are TGTGCCAGCGTGGGCGGGGGGTTGAGTACCACCGGGGAGCTGTTTTTT. Protein product: CASVGGGLSTTGELFF.

The chain employs TRBV7-9 and TRBJ2-7, with TRBD1 matching 7 bases. V shed 8 bases and J 7 bases; nucleotides not matched to a gene: 8. CDR3 length: 12 residues. Germline V gene data show CDR1 as SEHNR and CDR2 as FQNEAQ (reference sequence). CDR3 in amino acids: CASGDRVWEQYF. DNA of the CDR3: TGTGCCAGCGGCGACAGGGTTTGGGAGCAGTACTTC. Filled out from reference TRBV7-9 and TRBJ2-7, the complete variable domain reads DTGVSQNPRHKITKRGQNVTFRCDPISEHNRLYWYRQTLGQGPEFLTYFQNEAQLEKSRLLSDRFSAERPKGSFSTLEIQRTEQGDSAMYLCASGDRVWEQYFGPGTRLTVT.

This chain connects TRBV25-1 to TRBJ1-1, with D perhaps matching TRBD1 (5 bases). The CDR3 length is 11 residues. Germline lookup yields CDR1 MGHDK and CDR2 SYGVNS. V was clipped by 4 bases and J by 9 bases, with 9 bases between them. CDR3 sequence reads: CASSGGIQAFF. CDR3 bases: TGTGCCAGCAGTGGGGGCATCCAAGCTTTCTTT.

This clonotype has ten or more counts. V usage is TRBV7-9 and J usage is TRBJ1-5, with 9 bases that match TRBD1. The CDR3 has 14 residues. V lost 5 bases and J lost 7; bases outside the gene matches: 6. From germline, CDR1 is SEHNR and CDR2 FQNEAQ (reference sequence). The chain's CDR3 is CASSHWDRAQPQHF. The DNA for the CDR3 is TGTGCCAGCAGCCATTGGGACAGGGCCCAGCCCCAGCATTTT.

In its sample, this clonotype was seen many times. CDR3 residues: CAWSGSSNTEAFF. CDR3 in DNA: TGTGCCTGGAGTGGGTCGTCGAACACTGAAGCTTTCTTT. The V call is TRBV30, the J call TRBJ1-1; no reliable D call. This CDR3 has 13 residues. Trimming pared 1 base from V and 1 base from J, leaving 7 bases between. Germline lookup yields CDR1 GTSNPN and CDR2 SVGIG (reference sequence).

This clonotype was recorded at least ten times. The CDR3 region has the DNA TGTGCCATACTCACCCCATCCAGCGAGGGATCTGGGGCCAACGTCCTGACTTTC. This translates into CAILTPSSEGSGANVLTF. The chain is built from TRBV10-3 and TRBJ2-6; D might be TRBD2 (5 bases). From germline, CDR1 is ENHRY and CDR2 SYGVKD. The V end lost 9 bases, the J end lost 1 base, and 22 bases lay between the germline ends. This CDR3 spans 18 amino acids.

This clonotype was observed many times. This sequence joins TRBV12-5 and TRBJ1-1; 8 bases fit TRBD1. CDR3 length: 14 amino acids. J was trimmed by 3 bases and V by 5 bases; bases with no gene match: 5. In germline, CDR1 is LGHNT, CDR2 FRNRAP. CDR3 DNA: TGTGCTAGTGGTCTCAGGGGGCGGGACACTGAAGCTTTCTTT. The encoded protein is CASGLRGRDTEAFF.

V and J are TRBV2 and TRBJ1-1, with no clear D. The CDR3 contains 13 residues. Trimming stripped 4 bases from V and 3 bases from J, with 9 bases between. The germline V gene encodes CDR1 SNHLY and CDR2 FYNNEI. The CDR3 region is CASSVDGYTEAFF. The CDR3 DNA sequence: TGTGCCAGCAGTGTGGACGGGTACACTGAAGCTTTCTTT.

The rearrangement links TRBV28 to TRBJ2-5; D might be TRBD2 (5 bases). The CDR3 consists of 16 residues. V was trimmed by 4 bases and J by 2 bases, leaving 17 bases between them. CDR1 MDHEN and CDR2 SYDVKM come from the germline V gene. CDR3 nucleotide sequence: TGTGCCAGCAGTTCCCCCCGGGATGGAAAACAAGAGACCCAGTACTTC. Translated: CASSSPRDGKQETQYF.

This clonotype was found many times. The CDR3 bases are TGTGCCAGCAGTGACCCGGGGAAGGATGGCTACACCTTC. This encodes CASSDPGKDGYTF. The J gene is TRBJ1-2, the V gene TRBV6-2 or TRBV6-3; D call uncertain. Germline loops: CDR1 MNHEY, CDR2 SVGEGT. CDR3 size: 13 residues. Trimming pared 5 bases from V and 6 bases from J, leaving 13 bases between.

The V gene is TRBV6-2 or TRBV6-3, the J gene TRBJ2-7; 8 bases align to TRBD1. Germline V CDR1 and CDR2: MNHEY, SVGEGT. J lost 6 bases, V lost 2 bases, and 6 bases had no gene match. This CDR3 region has 14 residues. The CDR3 sequence: CASSYRDRYSEQYF. For the CDR3, the DNA is TGTGCCAGCAGTTACCGGGACAGGTATAGCGAGCAGTACTTC.